The 10 T cell receptor beta chains below were found in one sample sequenced in a study of early T cells in non-severe SARS-CoV-2 infection. Each CDR3 protein gets one entry after TCRdb re-called the 5' RACE reads with MiXCR. The table lists around 25,000 distinct CDR3 sequences, around 4.8% of them singletons, with less than 8.5% in the top ten. The sample comprised whole blood. These receptors came from an adult who was a healthcare worker with PCR-confirmed SARS-CoV-2 infection or an uninfected control (not recorded which).

The chain is built from TRBV4-2 and TRBJ1-2; D is undetermined. The CDR3 is 11 amino acids. In germline, CDR1 is LGHNA, CDR2 YNFKEQ. V lost 3 bases and J 5 bases, leaving 4 bases between the germline ends. The CDR3 coding sequence is TGTGCCAGCAGCCAGGAATATGGCTACACCTTC. Encoded protein: CASSQEYGYTF.

For this clonotype: Since a much larger clone is just one base distant, this may be a read error. The chain combines TRBV29-1 with TRBJ2-1; D ambiguous. Trimming removed 6 bases at V and 4 bases at J, with 16 bases between. The CDR3 is made up of 14 amino acids. Germline assignment: CDR1 SQVTM and CDR2 ANQGSEA. CDR3 nucleotides: TGCAGCGTAGCAGACAAGGCGAGGTACAATGAGCAGTTCTTC. Amino acid sequence: CSVADKARYNEQFF.

This clonotype was counted at least ten times. The rearrangement links TRBV29-1 to TRBJ2-7, with 8 positions matching TRBD1. The V segment lost 7 bases and the J segment 9 bases; nucleotides outside the gene matches: 11. The CDR3 runs to 12 residues. The V gene's germline CDR1 is SQVTM and CDR2 ANQGSEA. The CDR3 nucleotides are TGCAGCGCCGACGAAGGACAGGGAGGGCAGTACTTC. Residues: CSADEGQGGQYF.

This clonotype showed up many times. The chain has TRBV3-1 and TRBJ1-1, with 8 bases lining up with TRBD1. Germline V gene sequence: CDR1 LGHDT, CDR2 YNNKEL (reference sequence). This CDR3 is 14 amino acids long. The J segment lost 2 bases and the V segment lost 4 bases, leaving 3 bases of the junction unmatched. CDR3 residues: CASSLGQANTEAFF. CDR3 nucleotides: TGTGCCAGCAGCCTGGGACAGGCAAACACTGAAGCTTTCTTT. Looking up the rest from reference TRBV3-1 and TRBJ1-1 gives the full variable domain: DTAVSQTPKYLVTQMGNDKSIKCEQNLGHDTMYWYKQDSKKFLKIMFSYNNKELIINETVPNRFSPKSPDKAHLNLHINSLELGDSAVYFCASSLGQANTEAFFGQGTRLTVV.

In this sample, this clonotype turned up many times. The chain uses TRBV20-1 and TRBJ2-1, with D perhaps matching TRBD2 (5 bases). Germline CDR1 and CDR2: DFQATT and SNEGSKA (reference sequence). The CDR3 consists of 16 residues. V lost 0 bases and J lost 5, with 17 bases in between. Written as DNA, the CDR3 is TGCAGTGCTAGAGATCTCCCGAGACTAAAGGACAATGAGCAGTTCTTC. Protein product: CSARDLPRLKDNEQFF.

The sample holds a few counts of this clonotype. The chain uses TRBV28 and TRBJ1-4; 8 positions agree with TRBD1. V was clipped by 4 bases and J by 3 bases; unmatched bases: 7. Germline V gene data show CDR1 as MDHEN and CDR2 as SYDVKM. This CDR3 has 16 amino acids. The CDR3 is CASSYFGTGANEKLFF. The CDR3 DNA sequence: TGTGCCAGCAGTTATTTCGGGACAGGAGCTAATGAAAAACTGTTTTTT.

The chain recombines TRBV2 with TRBJ1-4, with a tentative D call TRBD1 (5 bases). This CDR3 comprises 14 residues. V was pared by 6 bases and J by 7 bases, with 15 bases between. Germline lookup yields CDR1 SNHLY and CDR2 FYNNEI. The DNA of the CDR3 is TGTGCCAGCAGACCGGGGGACCTTCGTGAAAAACTGTTTTTT. It translates to CASRPGDLREKLFF. The variable domain in full, with the rest retrieved from reference TRBV2 and TRBJ1-4, is EPEVTQTPSHQVTQMGQEVILRCVPISNHLYFYWYRQILGQKVEFLVSFYNNEISEKSEIFDDQFSVERPDGSNFTLKIRSTKLEDSAMYFCASRPGDLREKLFFGSGTQLSVL.

This clonotype has ten or more counts. The genes are TRBV10-1 and TRBJ1-6; 10 bases fit TRBD1. The trim removed 6 bases at V and 6 bases at J, leaving 2 bases unmatched. The CDR3 has 14 residues. The germline gives CDR1 WNHNN, CDR2 SYGVQD (reference sequence). The CDR3 region has the DNA TGCGCCAGCAGCCGGGACAGGGGTAATTCACCCCTCCACTTT. It yields the protein CASSRDRGNSPLHF.

This clonotype showed up many times. V and J are TRBV6-5 and TRBJ1-2; TRBD1 aligns across 12 bases. Germline lookup yields CDR1 MNHEY and CDR2 SVGAGI. V dropped 6 bases and J dropped 4; count of bases not matched to a gene: 6. This CDR3 comprises 15 residues. The CDR3 DNA reads as TGTGCCAGCAGCTCCGGGACAGGGGGCCCCTATGGCTACACCTTC. The encoded protein is CASSSGTGGPYGYTF.

This clonotype was seen ten or more times. The V gene is TRBV20-1, the J gene TRBJ2-3; D possibly corresponds to TRBD1 (6 bases). Germline CDR1 and CDR2: DFQATT and SNEGSKA (reference sequence). CDR3 length: 16 amino acids. V was cut by 0 bases and J by 1 base, with 14 bases left in between. CDR3 sequence (DNA): TGCAGTGCTAGAGATCAAGGGGACATCCGCACAGATACGCAGTATTTT. Amino acid sequence: CSARDQGDIRTDTQYF.